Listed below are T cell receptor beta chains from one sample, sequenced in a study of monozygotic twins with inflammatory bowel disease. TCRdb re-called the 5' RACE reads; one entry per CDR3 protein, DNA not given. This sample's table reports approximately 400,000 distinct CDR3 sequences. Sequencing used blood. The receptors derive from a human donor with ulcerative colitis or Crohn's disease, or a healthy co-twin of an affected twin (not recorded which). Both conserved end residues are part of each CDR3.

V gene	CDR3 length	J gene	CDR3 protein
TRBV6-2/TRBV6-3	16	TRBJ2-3	CASSFARGPSTDTQYF
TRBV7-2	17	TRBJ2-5	CASSPFVDRVGGETQYF
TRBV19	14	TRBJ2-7	CASSMFGQYYEQYF
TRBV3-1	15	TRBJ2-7	CASSLRSPGHLTWYF
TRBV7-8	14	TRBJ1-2	CASSPRQVYYGYTF
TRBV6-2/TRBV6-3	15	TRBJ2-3	CASSRTGRNTDTQYF
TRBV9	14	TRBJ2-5	CASSAPGPRETQYF
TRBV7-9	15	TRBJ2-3	CASSLNLYSTDTQYF
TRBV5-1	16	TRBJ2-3	CASSWGQGEGTDTQYF
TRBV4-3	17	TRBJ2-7	CASSQYLTGTSGYEQYF
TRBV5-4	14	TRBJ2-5	CASSVGQGKETQYF
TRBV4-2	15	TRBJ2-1	CASSQEGGGYNEQFF
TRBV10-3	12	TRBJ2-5	CAISGGRETQYF
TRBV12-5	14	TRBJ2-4	CASGSDRDGNIQYF
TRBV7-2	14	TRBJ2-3	CASSFYTSTDTQYF
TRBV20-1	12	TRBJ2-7	CSARKRPYEQYF
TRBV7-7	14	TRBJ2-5	CASSSDRGLETQYF
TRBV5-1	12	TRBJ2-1	CASSLGEGEQFF
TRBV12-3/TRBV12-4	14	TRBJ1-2	CASSLAPEGYGYTF
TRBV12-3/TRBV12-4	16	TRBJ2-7	CASSSTGTASGVEQYF
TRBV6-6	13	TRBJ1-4	CASLQGSNEKLFF